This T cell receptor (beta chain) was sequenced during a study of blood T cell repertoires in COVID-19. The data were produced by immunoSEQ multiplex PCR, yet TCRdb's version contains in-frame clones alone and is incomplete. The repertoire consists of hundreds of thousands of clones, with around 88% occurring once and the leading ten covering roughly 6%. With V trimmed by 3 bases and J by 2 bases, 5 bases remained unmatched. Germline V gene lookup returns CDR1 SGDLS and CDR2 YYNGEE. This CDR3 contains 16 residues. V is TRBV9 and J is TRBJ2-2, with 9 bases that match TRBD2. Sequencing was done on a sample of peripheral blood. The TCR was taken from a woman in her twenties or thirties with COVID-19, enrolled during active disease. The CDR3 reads CASSGGLAPNTGELFF. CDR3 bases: TGTGCCAGCAGCGGCGGACTAGCGCCAAACACCGGGGAGCTGTTTTTT.